The 2 T cell receptor beta chains listed next were all sequenced from one sample in a study of identical twins. TCRdb passed the 5' RACE reads through MiXCR, listing each CDR3 protein once. The top ten hold under 2% of the sample, which has under 900,000 distinct CDR3 sequences, approximately 13% seen once. The data also belong to a second study, concerning yellow fever vaccine responses in identical twins.

Input material: PBMCs. Receptors were obtained from a woman under 30 in good health.

This clonotype was picked up a small number of times. This chain uses TRBV5-1 with TRBJ2-1; weak D call: TRBD2 (6 bases). Germline V gene data show CDR1 as SGHRS and CDR2 as YFSETQ. CDR3 length equals 14 residues. The V end lost 4 bases, the J end lost 6 bases, and 14 bases lay between the germline ends. CDR3 region: CASSGGTLGNEQFF. For the CDR3, the DNA is TGCGCCAGCAGCGGCGGGACGTTGGGCAATGAGCAGTTCTTC.

This clonotype was detected ten times or more. The J gene is TRBJ2-1, the V gene TRBV5-1; D tentatively fits TRBD1 or TRBD2 (6 bases each). Per germline, CDR1 SGHRS and CDR2 YFSETQ. V was clipped by 4 bases and J by 8 bases, with 13 bases between them. This CDR3 spans 13 amino acids. Written as DNA, the CDR3 is TGCGCCAGCAGCGAGGTGGGGGGCTATGAGCAGTTCTTC. It is translated as CASSEVGGYEQFF. The full variable domain, rest sourced from reference TRBV5-1 and TRBJ2-1, is KAGVTQTPRYLIKTRGQQVTLSCSPISGHRSVSWYQQTPGQGLQFLFEYFSETQRNKGNFPGRFSGRQFSNSRSEMNVSTLELGDSALYLCASSEVGGYEQFFGPGTRLTVL.